Listed here are 8 T cell receptor beta chains from one sample, sequenced in a study of CD8 T cells in ankylosing spondylitis. From the 5' RACE reads, TCRdb called clonotypes with MiXCR, one entry per CDR3 protein. The sample has more than 300,000 distinct CDR3 sequences, 11% seen once; the top ten hold about 10%. What was sequenced was blood, either unsorted or a sorted T cell fraction (not recorded which). The receptors here all came from a female donor with ankylosing spondylitis or in good health (not recorded which).

This clonotype was recorded many times. The CDR3 spells CASSLIAGGSETQYF. In DNA, the CDR3 is TGTGCCAGCAGCTTAATAGCGGGAGGTAGCGAGACCCAGTACTTC. The rearrangement links TRBV7-2 to TRBJ2-5, with 10 bases identical to TRBD2. Germline CDR1 and CDR2: SGHTA and FQGNSA. This CDR3 is built from 15 residues. J gave up 5 bases and V 2 bases, and 5 bases lay outside the gene matches.

The table lists this clonotype with many counts. The V call is TRBV7-9, the J call TRBJ2-7; 7 nucleotides match TRBD2. This CDR3 contains 13 residues. Germline CDR1 SEHNR, CDR2 FQNEAQ (reference sequence). The V segment lost 7 bases and the J segment 0 bases; nucleotides outside the gene matches: 3. This chain's CDR3 is CASNGRNSYEQYF. The CDR3 nucleotides are TGTGCCAGCAACGGGAGGAACTCCTACGAGCAGTACTTC.

This clonotype was found many times. This chain joins TRBV27 and TRBJ2-3, with D perhaps being TRBD1 or TRBD2 (6 bases each). CDR1 is MNHEY and CDR2 is SMNVEV in the germline V gene (reference sequence). The CDR3 spans 14 residues. With 7 bases removed from V and 2 bases from J, the gap between germline ends came to 13 bases. CDR3 nucleotide sequence: TGTGCCAGCAAAGGGGGGCTGCCCACAGATACGCAGTATTTT. This translates into CASKGGLPTDTQYF.

This clonotype was seen at least ten times. The rearrangement joins TRBV20-1 to TRBJ1-6, with D hard to call. Looked up from germline, CDR1 is DFQATT and CDR2 is SNEGSKA (reference sequence). V was pared by 2 bases and J by 7 bases, with 12 bases between. The CDR3 runs 14 residues. The CDR3 coding sequence is TGCAGTGCTAGAAGCGCCAGTAGAAATTCACCCCTCCACTTT. Its protein is CSARSASRNSPLHF.

This clonotype was picked up many times. The CDR3 reads CASSLTGSAQYF. The CDR3 DNA sequence: TGCGCCAGCAGCCTAACAGGGTCGGCGCAGTATTTT. The chain has TRBV4-1 and TRBJ2-3; perhaps TRBD1 as D (6 bases). Trimming removed 4 bases from V and 10 bases from J, with 12 bases in between. Germline-derived CDR1 and CDR2 are MGHRA and YSYEKL. The CDR3 is made up of 12 amino acids.

This clonotype was found many times. The chain recombines TRBV12-3 or TRBV12-4 with TRBJ2-4; TRBD1 matches 8 bases. V dropped 8 bases and J dropped 6; count of bases not matched to a gene: 9. This CDR3 contains 14 residues. The CDR3, as DNA: TGTGCCAGCTGCACCTCAGGGGGCGGAAACATTCAGTACTTC. It yields the protein CASCTSGGGNIQYF.

The rearrangement links TRBV10-2 to TRBJ1-2; 8 nucleotides agree with TRBD1. The germline V gene has CDR1 WSHSY and CDR2 SAAADI. Trimming took 7 bases from V and 6 from J; bases not matched to a gene: 10. The CDR3 is 14 residues long. The CDR3 reads CASTDRDRRNGYTF. The CDR3 nucleotides are TGCGCCAGCACTGACCGGGACAGGAGGAATGGCTACACCTTC.

The J gene is TRBJ1-4, the V gene TRBV30; D remains ambiguous. CDR3 size: 13 residues. Trimming cost V 3 bases and J 7 bases, with 12 bases left between them. CDR1 is GTSNPN, CDR2 SVGIG, per germline (reference sequence). In DNA, the CDR3 is TGTGCCTGGAGCACCGGGTCAGGTGAAAAACTGTTTTTT. Amino acid sequence: CAWSTGSGEKLFF.